Listed below are T cell receptor beta chains from one sample, sequenced in a study of identical twins. TCRdb reprocessed the 5' RACE reads with MiXCR, giving one entry per CDR3 protein. The table includes about 570,000 distinct CDR3 sequences, 9.6% detected once. The data were also submitted as part of a second study, on yellow fever vaccine responses in identical twins.

Sequences were obtained from PBMCs. These receptors were obtained from a woman aged 18-29 years in good health. Both conserved end residues are part of each CDR3. The order of the fields is V gene, J gene, clone size, D gene, CDR3 protein, CDR3 DNA. D genes are given only for firm matches. Clone size is stated in some rows and not others, as once, few, many or a class when expanded.

v_call: TRBV10-3; j_call: TRBJ2-1; clone_size: -; d_call: -; cdr3_aa: CAISEWRVENEQFF; cdr3_nt: TGTGCCATCAGTGAATGGAGGGTTGAGAATGAGCAGTTCTTC
v_call: TRBV6-6; j_call: TRBJ1-2; clone_size: -; d_call: -; cdr3_aa: CASSYDSGYTF; cdr3_nt: TGTGCCAGCAGTTACGACTCCGGCTACACCTTC
v_call: TRBV5-1; j_call: TRBJ1-4; clone_size: -; d_call: -; cdr3_aa: CASSRQDNEKLFF; cdr3_nt: TGCGCCAGCAGCCGACAGGATAATGAAAAACTGTTTTTT
v_call: TRBV6-2/TRBV6-3; j_call: TRBJ1-5; clone_size: -; d_call: -; cdr3_aa: CASSYIRNQPQHF; cdr3_nt: TGTGCCAGCAGTTACATTAGAAATCAGCCCCAGCATTTT
v_call: TRBV5-5; j_call: TRBJ1-2; clone_size: few; d_call: -; cdr3_aa: CASSLARTYGYTF; cdr3_nt: TGTGCCAGCAGCTTGGCACGGACGTATGGCTACACCTTC
v_call: TRBV5-8; j_call: TRBJ1-3; clone_size: few; d_call: -; cdr3_aa: CASSLEPSSGNTIYF; cdr3_nt: TGTGCCAGCAGCTTGGAACCGTCCTCTGGAAACACCATATATTTT
v_call: TRBV4-3; j_call: TRBJ1-3; clone_size: many; d_call: -; cdr3_aa: CASSQDTGIGNTIYF; cdr3_nt: TGCGCCAGCAGCCAAGACACAGGGATCGGAAACACCATATATTTT
v_call: TRBV27; j_call: TRBJ2-3; clone_size: many; d_call: TRBD2; cdr3_aa: CASSSMLRGETDTQYF; cdr3_nt: TGTGCCAGCAGTTCCATGTTGCGGGGGGAAACAGATACGCAGTATTTT
v_call: TRBV6-2/TRBV6-3; j_call: TRBJ2-1; clone_size: few; d_call: TRBD2; cdr3_aa: CASSTSGRAYNEQFF; cdr3_nt: TGTGCCAGCTCCACTAGCGGGAGGGCCTACAATGAGCAGTTCTTC
v_call: TRBV20-1; j_call: TRBJ2-7; clone_size: -; d_call: -; cdr3_aa: CSASGSLSYEQYF; cdr3_nt: TGCAGTGCTAGCGGCAGTTTATCCTACGAGCAGTACTTC
v_call: TRBV3-1; j_call: TRBJ2-3; clone_size: few; d_call: TRBD2; cdr3_aa: CASSSRTSGGLTDTQYF; cdr3_nt: TGTGCCAGCAGCTCAAGGACTAGCGGGGGGCTTACAGATACGCAGTATTTT
v_call: TRBV6-2/TRBV6-3; j_call: TRBJ2-3; clone_size: few; d_call: -; cdr3_aa: CASSYASRWNSGDTQYF; cdr3_nt: TGTGCCAGCAGTTACGCCTCGCGCTGGAACTCTGGGGATACGCAGTATTTT
v_call: TRBV7-9; j_call: TRBJ2-1; clone_size: -; d_call: TRBD2; cdr3_aa: CASMSGSYNEQIF; cdr3_nt: TGTGCCAGCATGAGCGGGAGCTACAATGAGCAGATCTTC
v_call: TRBV5-5; j_call: TRBJ2-7; clone_size: many; d_call: -; cdr3_aa: CASSSLRGAPYEQYF; cdr3_nt: TGTGCCAGCAGCTCTCTAAGGGGCGCTCCCTACGAGCAGTACTTC
v_call: TRBV27; j_call: TRBJ2-3; clone_size: few; d_call: TRBD2; cdr3_aa: CASSLLAGAATQYF; cdr3_nt: TGTGCCAGCAGTTTACTAGCGGGGGCGGCTACGCAGTATTTT
v_call: TRBV10-3; j_call: TRBJ2-1; clone_size: few; d_call: TRBD2; cdr3_aa: CAISESEGGRNEQFF; cdr3_nt: TGTGCCATCAGTGAGTCGGAAGGCGGGAGAAATGAGCAGTTCTTC
v_call: TRBV29-1; j_call: TRBJ2-5; clone_size: few; d_call: TRBD2; cdr3_aa: CSVEPGLAGVETQYF; cdr3_nt: TGCAGCGTTGAACCCGGACTAGCGGGAGTGGAGACCCAGTACTTC
v_call: TRBV24-1; j_call: TRBJ2-5; clone_size: many; d_call: -; cdr3_aa: CATSDDRQTIQETQYF; cdr3_nt: TGTGCCACCAGTGATGACCGACAAACGATACAAGAGACCCAGTACTTC
v_call: TRBV13; j_call: TRBJ2-2; clone_size: many; d_call: -; cdr3_aa: CASSLLTAGELFF; cdr3_nt: TGTGCCAGCAGCTTACTTACCGCCGGGGAGCTGTTTTTT
v_call: TRBV4-2; j_call: TRBJ2-1; clone_size: -; d_call: TRBD2; cdr3_aa: CASSQVGMAGGPQSEQFF; cdr3_nt: TGTGCCAGCAGCCAAGTAGGGATGGCGGGAGGGCCGCAGAGTGAGCAGTTCTTC
v_call: TRBV20-1; j_call: TRBJ2-1; clone_size: few; d_call: TRBD2; cdr3_aa: CSAPGGHSYNEQFF; cdr3_nt: TGCAGTGCCCCGGGAGGCCACTCCTACAATGAGCAGTTCTTC
v_call: TRBV27; j_call: TRBJ2-5; clone_size: few; d_call: -; cdr3_aa: CASSLFLGPQETQYF; cdr3_nt: TGTGCCAGCAGTTTATTCCTAGGTCCGCAAGAGACCCAGTACTTC
v_call: TRBV27; j_call: TRBJ1-6; clone_size: many; d_call: TRBD1; cdr3_aa: CASRLRQGPESPLHF; cdr3_nt: TGTGCCAGCAGGTTGAGACAGGGGCCGGAGTCACCCCTCCACTTT
v_call: TRBV11-1; j_call: TRBJ1-5; clone_size: -; d_call: TRBD1; cdr3_aa: CASSPPGTGPYSNQPQHF; cdr3_nt: TGTGCCAGCAGCCCTCCGGGGACAGGCCCCTATAGCAATCAGCCCCAGCATTTT
v_call: TRBV11-2; j_call: TRBJ2-3; clone_size: -; d_call: -; cdr3_aa: CASSPRGQNLGTSTDTQYF; cdr3_nt: TGTGCCAGCAGCCCAAGGGGGCAGAATCTTGGGACTAGCACAGATACGCAGTATTTT
v_call: TRBV6-2/TRBV6-3; j_call: TRBJ2-5; clone_size: -; d_call: -; cdr3_aa: CASRKDRSQETQYF; cdr3_nt: TGTGCCAGCAGAAAAGACAGGTCCCAAGAGACCCAGTACTTC
v_call: TRBV6-4; j_call: TRBJ2-3; clone_size: -; d_call: -; cdr3_aa: CASSERGSADTQYF; cdr3_nt: TGTGCCAGCAGTGAACGGGGTAGCGCAGATACGCAGTATTTT
v_call: TRBV5-1; j_call: TRBJ2-7; clone_size: -; d_call: -; cdr3_aa: CASSLGRAKDEQYF; cdr3_nt: TGCGCCAGCAGCTTGGGCAGGGCTAAGGACGAGCAGTACTTC
v_call: TRBV12-3/TRBV12-4; j_call: TRBJ2-3; clone_size: many; d_call: -; cdr3_aa: CASRRQTFTDTQYF; cdr3_nt: TGTGCCAGCAGGCGACAGACATTCACAGATACGCAGTATTTT
v_call: TRBV7-3; j_call: TRBJ2-5; clone_size: -; d_call: TRBD2; cdr3_aa: CASSLHDGGGSLGTQYF; cdr3_nt: TGTGCCAGCAGCTTACACGACGGCGGGGGGTCACTGGGGACCCAGTACTTC
v_call: TRBV4-1; j_call: TRBJ1-1; clone_size: many; d_call: -; cdr3_aa: CASSPGQLEAFF; cdr3_nt: TGCGCCAGCAGCCCCGGACAGCTTGAAGCTTTCTTT
v_call: TRBV9; j_call: TRBJ2-1; clone_size: few; d_call: -; cdr3_aa: CASSVQRDNEQFF; cdr3_nt: TGTGCCAGCAGCGTCCAGCGAGATAATGAGCAGTTCTTC
v_call: TRBV6-5; j_call: TRBJ2-7; clone_size: many; d_call: -; cdr3_aa: CASSLDGLSSSYEQYF; cdr3_nt: TGTGCCAGCAGCTTAGATGGACTCTCCTCCTCCTACGAGCAGTACTTC
v_call: TRBV29-1; j_call: TRBJ2-7; clone_size: many; d_call: -; cdr3_aa: CSAQYLTYEQYF; cdr3_nt: TGCAGCGCCCAATACCTTACCTACGAGCAGTACTTC
v_call: TRBV5-1; j_call: TRBJ2-5; clone_size: -; d_call: -; cdr3_aa: CASRLMGQETQYF; cdr3_nt: TGCGCCAGCAGGTTAATGGGACAAGAGACCCAGTACTTC
v_call: TRBV13; j_call: TRBJ1-2; clone_size: many; d_call: TRBD1; cdr3_aa: CASTYKRTGDGIYGYTF; cdr3_nt: TGTGCCAGCACCTACAAAAGGACAGGGGACGGTATCTATGGCTACACCTTC
v_call: TRBV20-1; j_call: TRBJ2-1; clone_size: -; d_call: TRBD2; cdr3_aa: CSAGPGLVPEQFF; cdr3_nt: TGCAGTGCTGGACCGGGACTAGTGCCTGAGCAGTTCTTC
v_call: TRBV7-8; j_call: TRBJ1-2; clone_size: few; d_call: TRBD1; cdr3_aa: CASSLEGTDRELFRGYGYTF; cdr3_nt: TGTGCCAGCAGCCTAGAGGGGACAGACAGGGAACTTTTCCGTGGCTATGGCTACACCTTC
v_call: TRBV7-2; j_call: TRBJ2-7; clone_size: -; d_call: TRBD2; cdr3_aa: CASSTVAGGLGEQYF; cdr3_nt: TGTGCCAGCAGCACAGTAGCGGGAGGGCTTGGCGAGCAGTACTTC
v_call: TRBV10-3; j_call: TRBJ2-7; clone_size: few; d_call: TRBD2; cdr3_aa: CAIRRLKREAMYQYF; cdr3_nt: TGTGCCATCAGACGCCTTAAGCGGGAGGCCATGTACCAGTACTTC
v_call: TRBV29-1; j_call: TRBJ2-7; clone_size: many; d_call: TRBD1; cdr3_aa: CSGQGSSYEQYF; cdr3_nt: TGCAGCGGACAGGGGAGCTCCTACGAGCAGTACTTC
v_call: TRBV9; j_call: TRBJ1-2; clone_size: few; d_call: TRBD1; cdr3_aa: CASSAQGISYGYTF; cdr3_nt: TGTGCCAGCAGCGCACAGGGGATCTCTTATGGCTACACCTTC
v_call: TRBV18; j_call: TRBJ2-1; clone_size: -; d_call: TRBD2; cdr3_aa: CASSPGLARSNEQFF; cdr3_nt: TGTGCCAGCTCACCGGGACTAGCTAGATCCAATGAGCAGTTCTTC
v_call: TRBV14; j_call: TRBJ2-2; clone_size: many; d_call: -; cdr3_aa: CASSPANTGELFF; cdr3_nt: TGTGCCAGCAGCCCCGCGAACACCGGGGAGCTGTTTTTT
v_call: TRBV20-1; j_call: TRBJ2-7; clone_size: -; d_call: TRBD1; cdr3_aa: CSARWTGGRPDSYEQYF; cdr3_nt: TGCAGTGCTAGATGGACAGGGGGCCGGCCCGACTCCTACGAGCAGTACTTC
v_call: TRBV7-8; j_call: TRBJ1-1; clone_size: many; d_call: -; cdr3_aa: CASTGTNTEAFF; cdr3_nt: TGTGCCAGCACTGGGACGAACACTGAAGCTTTCTTT
v_call: TRBV6-1; j_call: TRBJ2-7; clone_size: -; d_call: -; cdr3_aa: CASSEVTGIPYEQYF; cdr3_nt: TGTGCCAGCAGTGAAGTGACGGGGATCCCCTACGAGCAGTACTTC
v_call: TRBV4-3; j_call: TRBJ2-1; clone_size: few; d_call: TRBD2; cdr3_aa: CASSYGLAVEGDEQFF; cdr3_nt: TGCGCCAGCAGCTACGGACTAGCGGTTGAAGGAGATGAGCAGTTCTTC
v_call: TRBV28; j_call: TRBJ2-5; clone_size: few; d_call: -; cdr3_aa: CASSSHRTFVTYF; cdr3_nt: TGTGCCAGCAGTTCCCATAGAACGTTTGTCACGTACTTC
v_call: TRBV15; j_call: TRBJ2-1; clone_size: few; d_call: TRBD2; cdr3_aa: CATSRGIGGGYNEQFF; cdr3_nt: TGTGCCACCAGCAGAGGTATTGGGGGGGGCTACAATGAGCAGTTCTTC
v_call: TRBV20-1; j_call: TRBJ1-2; clone_size: many; d_call: -; cdr3_aa: CSADDLGVGSYGYTF; cdr3_nt: TGCAGTGCTGACGACCTTGGGGTCGGAAGTTATGGCTACACCTTC
v_call: TRBV4-3; j_call: TRBJ2-6; clone_size: -; d_call: -; cdr3_aa: CASSQETYGPGGANVLTF; cdr3_nt: TGCGCCAGCAGCCAAGAAACGTACGGGCCCGGTGGGGCCAACGTCCTGACTTTC